The next 29 T cell receptor beta chains were all read from a single sample in a study of blood T cell repertoires in COVID-19. TCRdb's table, derived via immunoSEQ multiplex PCR, lists solely in-frame clones and lacks some. The sample has approximately 300,000 clones, about nine tenths seen once. Source material: peripheral blood. The receptor source for this set is a man younger than 35 with active or convalescent COVID-19.

This sequence joins TRBV4-1 and TRBJ2-7, with 11 bases matching TRBD1. V shed 3 bases, J shed 2 bases, and the junction held 3 bases outside the gene matches. The CDR3 consists of 15 residues. The germline gives CDR1 MGHRA, CDR2 YSYEKL. The CDR3 sequence is CASSQPGQGAYEQYF. CDR3 nucleotides: TGCGCCAGCAGCCAGCCGGGACAGGGGGCCTACGAGCAGTACTTC.

The chain links TRBV29-1 to TRBJ1-1, with 8 bases aligning to TRBD1. This CDR3 is built from 13 residues. The V segment lost 8 bases and the J segment 0 bases; nucleotides outside the gene matches: 5. The V gene's germline CDR1 is SQVTM and CDR2 ANQGSEA. The CDR3 loop reads CSLTGEVNTEAFF. The CDR3 DNA sequence: TGCAGCTTGACAGGGGAGGTGAACACTGAAGCTTTCTTT.

This sequence joins TRBV27 and TRBJ1-1, with D perhaps matching TRBD1 (5 bases). Germline loops: CDR1 MNHEY, CDR2 SMNVEV (reference sequence). CDR3 length: 15 residues. Between the trimmed V and J ends, which lost 2 bases and 3 bases, there was a span of 13 bases. CDR3 sequence: CASSLSQGVYTEAFF. CDR3 DNA sequence: TGTGCCAGCAGTTTAAGTCAGGGCGTGTACACTGAAGCTTTCTTT.

This sequence joins TRBV27 and TRBJ2-1, with D maybe TRBD1 (6 bases). V was clipped by 3 bases and J by 9 bases, with 12 bases between them. This CDR3 contains 13 residues. Germline V gene lookup returns CDR1 MNHEY and CDR2 SMNVEV (reference sequence). CDR3 in amino acids: CASSFPRGREQFF. In DNA, the CDR3 is TGTGCCAGCAGTTTCCCCAGGGGACGTGAGCAGTTCTTC.

The chain links TRBV7-3 to TRBJ2-7; tentative D call: TRBD1 (6 bases). This CDR3 is built from 15 residues. The V gene's germline CDR1 is SGHTA and CDR2 FQGTGA. The V and J ends lost 2 bases and 3 bases respectively, with 14 bases between them. CDR3 residues: CASSLYPDRFYEQYF. CDR3 coding DNA: TGTGCCAGCAGCTTATACCCCGACAGGTTCTACGAGCAGTACTTC.

The chain links TRBV5-6 to TRBJ2-3; 8 bases are a match to TRBD2. This CDR3 contains 13 residues. Germline values: CDR1 SGHDT, CDR2 YYEEEE. J gave up 4 bases and V 8 bases, and 6 bases lay outside the gene matches. The CDR3 is CASNSGTADTQYF. In DNA, the CDR3 is TGTGCCAGTAATAGCGGGACCGCAGATACGCAGTATTTT.

The chain employs TRBV29-1 and TRBJ2-7; 10 bases match TRBD1. From germline, CDR1 is SQVTM and CDR2 ANQGSEA. V lost 4 bases to trimming and J lost 6 bases; unmatched junction nucleotides: 12. The CDR3 has 15 amino acids. The CDR3 DNA reads as TGCAGCGTTGGGCTAGGGACAGGGGATGTCTCCGAGCAGTACTTC. Translation: CSVGLGTGDVSEQYF.

This chain uses TRBV19 with TRBJ1-1; D not resolved. The CDR3 length is 14 residues. Germline V CDR1 and CDR2: LNHDA, SQIVND (reference sequence). The germline V and J ends were trimmed by 1 base and 2 bases, with 8 bases remaining between them. The CDR3 coding sequence is TGTGCCAGTAGTATAGGCCTGGCAAACACTGAAGCTTTCTTT. Its protein product is CASSIGLANTEAFF.

The chain joins TRBV5-1 to TRBJ1-1; TRBD1 matches 10 bases. This CDR3 is 16 amino acids long. Germline CDR1 and CDR2: SGHRS and YFSETQ. V dropped 0 bases and J dropped 4; count of bases not matched to a gene: 6. CDR3 protein: CASSLEGTGAPTEAFF. CDR3 bases: TGCGCCAGCAGCTTGGAGGGGACAGGGGCCCCCACTGAAGCTTTCTTT.

This chain connects TRBV3-1 (or the pseudogene TRBV3-2) to TRBJ1-1; tentative D call: TRBD1 (6 bases). Trimming pared 4 bases from V and 4 bases from J, leaving 16 bases between. The V gene's germline CDR1 is LGHDT and CDR2 YNNKEL (reference sequence). CDR3 length: 15 amino acids. The CDR3 reads CASSPGTPLGTEAFF. The CDR3 region has the DNA TGTGCCAGCAGCCCCGGGACACCCTTGGGCACTGAAGCTTTCTTT.

The V gene is TRBV7-8, the J gene TRBJ2-3; 8 nucleotides line up with TRBD2. V was pared by 1 base and J by 6 bases, with 3 bases of the junction left unmatched. Per germline, CDR1 SGHVS and CDR2 FQNEAQ. The CDR3 consists of 14 residues. This CDR3 reads CASSLVPGGDTQYF. Written as DNA, the CDR3 is TGTGCCAGCAGCTTAGTCCCGGGGGGGGATACGCAGTATTTT.

The chain combines TRBV7-9 with TRBJ1-1, with D hard to call. Trimming removed 1 base from V and 12 bases from J, with 15 bases in between. CDR1 is SEHNR and CDR2 is FQNEAQ in the germline V gene (reference sequence). The CDR3 spans 13 residues. DNA for the CDR3: TGTGCCAGCAGCTTAGTAACCGGAGTGGATACTTTCTTT. It codes for CASSLVTGVDTFF.

The table lists this clone with a few counts. The chain carries TRBV5-1 and TRBJ2-7; D perhaps matches TRBD1 (5 bases). Looked up from germline, CDR1 is SGHRS and CDR2 is YFSETQ. CDR3 size: 15 residues. Trimming took off 4 bases at V and 3 bases at J, with 17 bases between the two ends. Here the CDR3 reads CASSASTGYNYEQYF. The CDR3, as DNA: TGCGCCAGCAGCGCAAGTACAGGATACAACTACGAGCAGTACTTC.

The chain recombines TRBV5-4 with TRBJ1-1, with D uncertain. Trimming took 0 bases from V and 0 from J, leaving 18 bases between them. Germline V gene lookup returns CDR1 SGHNT and CDR2 YYREEE (reference sequence). This CDR3 region has 18 residues. CDR3 in amino acids: CASSLGPGTAPMNTEAFF. DNA of the CDR3: TGTGCCAGCAGCTTGGGGCCGGGAACGGCACCTATGAACACTGAAGCTTTCTTT.

V gene TRBV4-1 combines with J gene TRBJ1-4, with D maybe TRBD1 (6 bases). Looked up from germline, CDR1 is MGHRA and CDR2 is YSYEKL. V was trimmed by 4 bases and J by 0 bases, leaving 12 bases between them. This CDR3 is built from 16 residues. Here the CDR3 DNA reads TGCGCCAGCAGCCCCAGGACAGCCCCAACTAATGAAAAACTGTTTTTT. Protein sequence: CASSPRTAPTNEKLFF.

The chain links TRBV9 to TRBJ1-6; 8 nucleotides align to TRBD1. Unmatched junction bases numbered 10, after V lost 3 bases and J lost 8 bases. This CDR3 is 16 amino acids long. In germline, CDR1 is SGDLS, CDR2 YYNGEE. The CDR3 coding sequence is TGTGCCAGCAGCGCAGGTCAGGGGGCTCACGATTCACCCCTCCACTTT. This sequence encodes CASSAGQGAHDSPLHF.

This clone was seen only a few times. The chain joins TRBV4-3 to TRBJ1-1; the D is unclear. Germline assignment: CDR1 LGHNA and CDR2 YSLEER. The V and J ends lost 0 bases and 8 bases respectively, with 10 bases between them. The CDR3 has 13 amino acids. DNA of the CDR3: TGCGCCAGCAGCCAAGATTGGAGGACGGAAGCTTTCTTT. It is translated as CASSQDWRTEAFF.

This clone was counted a single time. This rearrangement joins TRBV6-5 to TRBJ1-4, with unresolved D. V was pared by 7 bases and J by 7 bases, with 19 bases between. The CDR3 contains 15 residues. Germline loops: CDR1 MNHEY, CDR2 SVGAGI. CDR3 residues: CASTAVVGSGEKLFF. In DNA, the CDR3 is TGTGCCAGCACGGCGGTAGTGGGCAGCGGTGAAAAACTGTTTTTT.

The sample holds one count of this clone. The rearrangement joins TRBV20-1 to TRBJ2-7, with D hard to call. The germline V gene has CDR1 DFQATT and CDR2 SNEGSKA (reference sequence). This CDR3 contains 11 residues. V was cut by 2 bases and J by 4 bases, with 6 bases left in between. Here the CDR3 reads CSARQVYEQYF. CDR3 nucleotide sequence: TGCAGTGCTAGACAGGTTTACGAGCAGTACTTC.

This chain uses TRBV7-8 with TRBJ1-1, with D possibly matching TRBD1 (6 bases). Trimming cost V 1 base and J 4 bases, with 19 bases left between them. This CDR3 contains 17 residues. Per germline, CDR1 SGHVS and CDR2 FQNEAQ. CDR3 sequence reads: CASSLERAHRAATEAFF. CDR3 nucleotides: TGTGCCAGCAGCTTAGAAAGGGCGCACAGGGCGGCCACTGAAGCTTTCTTT.

CDR3 residues: CAISEGLAGRYEQYF. The CDR3 coding sequence is TGTGCCATCAGTGAGGGACTAGCGGGAAGATACGAGCAGTACTTC. The gene calls are TRBV10-3 and TRBJ2-7; TRBD2 aligns across 12 bases. The CDR3 contains 15 residues. J was trimmed by 4 bases and V by 2 bases; bases with no gene match: 3. The V gene's germline CDR1 is ENHRY and CDR2 SYGVKD.

The table lists this clone with a few counts. The chain couples TRBV14 to TRBJ2-1, with 9 bases matching TRBD2. The V gene end was trimmed by 2 bases and the J gene end by 4 bases; junction bases not matched to a gene: 3. Germline V gives CDR1 SGHDN, CDR2 FVKESK. CDR3 length: 15 residues. CDR3 in amino acids: CASSQYTSGYNEQFF. CDR3 in DNA: TGTGCCAGCAGCCAATACACTAGCGGGTACAATGAGCAGTTCTTC.

CDR3 sequence (DNA): TGTGCCAGTAGTATAGCCCACAGCTCCTACGAGCAGTACTTC. Amino acids: CASSIAHSSYEQYF. The chain uses TRBV19 and TRBJ2-7; no firm D call. The CDR3 runs 14 residues. Deletions cut 1 base from V and 0 bases from J, with 7 bases between. Looked up from germline, CDR1 is LNHDA and CDR2 is SQIVND (reference sequence). Filled out from reference TRBV19 and TRBJ2-7, the complete variable domain reads DGGITQSPKYLFRKEGQNVTLSCEQNLNHDAMYWYRQDPGQGLRLIYYSQIVNDFQKGDIAEGYSVSREKKESFPLTVTSAQKNPTAFYLCASSIAHSSYEQYFGPGTRLTVT.

This chain uses TRBV7-9 with TRBJ1-4, with 12 bases that match TRBD1. The germline CDR1 and CDR2 sequences are SEHNR and FQNEAQ (reference sequence). This CDR3 comprises 17 residues. J gave up 4 bases and V 1 base, and 4 bases lay outside the gene matches. CDR3 nucleotide sequence: TGTGCCAGCAGCTTAGGGGGACAGGGGGCTAGTAATGAAAAACTGTTTTTT. It yields the protein CASSLGGQGASNEKLFF.

V usage is TRBV3-1 (or the pseudogene TRBV3-2) and J usage is TRBJ1-3; possibly TRBD1 for D (6 bases). This CDR3 has 15 amino acids. Germline CDR1 and CDR2: LGHDT and YNNKEL (reference sequence). V was shortened by 6 bases and J by 0 bases, with 12 bases between the two germline ends. CDR3 loop: CASSRQAPSGNTIYF. CDR3 DNA: TGTGCCAGCAGTCGACAGGCCCCCTCTGGAAACACCATATATTTT.

CDR3 in amino acids: CASSESRGLAGDTQYF. The CDR3 DNA is TGCGCCAGCAGTGAGTCGAGGGGACTAGCGGGAGATACGCAGTATTTT. The V call is TRBV10-1, the J call TRBJ2-3; 12 bases line up with TRBD2. This CDR3 region has 16 residues. Germline loops: CDR1 WNHNN, CDR2 SYGVQD (reference sequence). The J segment lost 5 bases and the V segment lost 0 bases, leaving 3 bases of the junction unmatched.

The rearrangement links TRBV29-1 to TRBJ2-7; D may be TRBD2 (6 bases). Germline lookup yields CDR1 SQVTM and CDR2 ANQGSEA. This CDR3 is 12 amino acids long. V lost 4 bases and J 3 bases, leaving 10 bases between the germline ends. The CDR3 reads CSVAPGSYEQYF. CDR3 DNA sequence: TGCAGCGTTGCCCCCGGGAGCTACGAGCAGTACTTC.

The chain links TRBV7-9 to TRBJ2-4, with TRBD2 as a possible D gene (5 bases). The CDR3 loop spans 16 amino acids. From germline, CDR1 is SEHNR and CDR2 FQNEAQ (reference sequence). V lost 4 bases, J lost 0 bases, and 13 bases lay in between. In DNA, the CDR3 is TGTGCCAGCAGCTCCCCCGTTCGGGAAGCCAAAAACATTCAGTACTTC. It encodes CASSSPVREAKNIQYF.

This clone has just a few counts. This chain uses TRBV7-2 with TRBJ2-5, with D hard to call. This CDR3 contains 14 residues. CDR1 SGHTA and CDR2 FQGNSA come from the germline V gene. V was clipped by 3 bases and J by 5 bases, with 13 bases between them. The CDR3 DNA is TGTGCCAGCAGCTTCGGTCCCTTCACGGAGACCCAGTACTTC. Amino acids: CASSFGPFTETQYF.